One sample yielded the 32 T cell receptor beta chains listed below, sequenced in a study of blood T cell repertoires in COVID-19. The table came from immunoSEQ multiplex PCR; TCRdb's copy has only in-frame clones and leaves some out. This sample carries approximately 210,000 clones, about 83% of them seen once, and the ten largest clones take around 7.3%. Input material: peripheral blood. All receptors come from a woman aged 50 to 60 with active or convalescent COVID-19.

The genes are TRBV7-2 and TRBJ2-3, with no clear D. V was pared by 1 base and J by 0 bases, with 14 bases between. The germline V gene has CDR1 SGHTA and CDR2 FQGNSA. This CDR3 region has 17 residues. CDR3 sequence: CASSLESRSWSTDTQYF. CDR3 in DNA: TGTGCCAGCAGCTTAGAGTCCCGGAGTTGGAGCACAGATACGCAGTATTTT. The full variable domain, its missing parts supplied by reference TRBV7-2 and TRBJ2-3, is GAGVSQSPSNKVTEKGKDVELRCDPISGHTALYWYRQSLGQGLEFLIYFQGNSAPDKSGLPSDRFSAERTGGSVSTLTIQRTQQEDSAVYLCASSLESRSWSTDTQYFGPGTRLTVL.

This chain joins TRBV7-3 and TRBJ2-2; 8 positions match TRBD2. Germline V lookup: CDR1 SGHTA, CDR2 FQGTGA. The CDR3 contains 15 residues. Trimming at V came to 1 base and at J to 3 bases, leaving 1 base not matched to a gene. The CDR3 sequence: CASSLNGGDTGELFF. CDR3 nucleotides: TGTGCCAGCAGCTTAAACGGGGGGGACACCGGGGAGCTGTTTTTT.

V is TRBV7-9 and J is TRBJ1-1; D not certain. Deletions cut 5 bases from V and 1 base from J, with 8 bases between. CDR3 length equals 13 residues. Germline V gene sequence: CDR1 SEHNR, CDR2 FQNEAQ (reference sequence). CDR3 residues: CASSPAGNTEAFF. The CDR3 nucleotides are TGTGCCAGCAGCCCTGCCGGGAACACTGAAGCTTTCTTT.

V and J are TRBV28 and TRBJ1-2; D is ambiguous. The V end was cut by 6 bases, the J end by 2 bases, with 16 bases between. Germline assignment: CDR1 MDHEN and CDR2 SYDVKM. The CDR3 is 15 residues long. The CDR3 DNA follows: TGTGCCAGCAGCCTATCAATCGTCGGGAACTATGGCTACACCTTC. Translated, it gives CASSLSIVGNYGYTF.

The CDR3 coding sequence is TGTGCCAGCACCACCGGGACAGGGACCGGGGAGCTGTTTTTT. This encodes CASTTGTGTGELFF. The rearrangement joins TRBV2 to TRBJ2-2; 9 positions match TRBD1. This CDR3 has 14 residues. The V and J ends lost 7 bases and 5 bases, in that order; junction bases with no gene match: 5. Looked up from germline, CDR1 is SNHLY and CDR2 is FYNNEI. The variable domain in full, with the rest retrieved from reference TRBV2 and TRBJ2-2, is EPEVTQTPSHQVTQMGQEVILRCVPISNHLYFYWYRQILGQKVEFLVSFYNNEISEKSEIFDDQFSVERPDGSNFTLKIRSTKLEDSAMYFCASTTGTGTGELFFGEGSRLTVL.

About this clone itself: This specimen includes other DNA sequences encoding the same CDR3. The chain combines TRBV5-1 with TRBJ1-2; D might be TRBD1 (5 bases). Germline CDR1 and CDR2: SGHRS and YFSETQ. The CDR3 has 13 residues. V was pared by 2 bases and J by 7 bases, with 12 bases between. CDR3 loop: CASSLGQGPGYTF. CDR3 DNA sequence: TGCGCCAGCAGCTTAGGGCAGGGCCCTGGCTACACCTTC.

The chain is built from TRBV11-2 and TRBJ1-2, with TRBD1 as a possible D gene (5 bases). There are 12 residues in the CDR3. Germline V gene lookup returns CDR1 SGHAT and CDR2 FQNNGV. Deletions cut 4 bases from V and 6 bases from J, with 9 bases between. The CDR3 reads CASSSSGHGYTF. The CDR3 DNA reads as TGTGCCAGCAGCTCCTCAGGGCATGGCTACACCTTC.

J is TRBJ2-6 and V is TRBV29-1; tentatively, D is TRBD1 (5 bases). Trimming removed 3 bases from V and 2 bases from J, with 5 bases in between. Germline V gene data show CDR1 as SQVTM and CDR2 as ANQGSEA. CDR3 length equals 13 residues. CDR3 nucleotide sequence: TGCAGCGTTGACAGGGCTGGGGCCAACGTCCTGACTTTC. It translates to CSVDRAGANVLTF.

The chain employs TRBV5-1 and TRBJ1-3; 8 bases line up with TRBD1. The V gene's germline CDR1 is SGHRS and CDR2 YFSETQ. CDR3 length equals 18 residues. V shed 0 bases and J 2 bases; nucleotides not matched to a gene: 10. CDR3 bases: TGCGCCAGCAGCTTGGGCACCGGACAGGGTGGGCCTGGAAACACCATATATTTT. Translation: CASSLGTGQGGPGNTIYF.

This clone has just a few counts. The V call is TRBV28, the J call TRBJ1-6; TRBD1 agrees at 10 bases. The CDR3 is 14 amino acids. V dropped 5 bases and J dropped 8; count of bases not matched to a gene: 3. Germline CDR1 is MDHEN and CDR2 is SYDVKM. CDR3 residues: CASSRTGGDSPLHF. The CDR3, as DNA: TGTGCCAGCAGTAGGACAGGGGGAGATTCACCCCTCCACTTT.

The count of this clone is one. The chain uses TRBV27 and TRBJ1-1; 10 nucleotides align to TRBD1. The CDR3 totals 14 residues. V lost 6 bases to trimming and J lost 3 bases; unmatched junction nucleotides: 4. CDR1 and CDR2 from the germline V gene are MNHEY and SMNVEV (reference sequence). CDR3 coding DNA: TGTGCCAGCAGCTCGACAGGGGGCCACACTGAAGCTTTCTTT. Translation gives CASSSTGGHTEAFF.

This chain uses TRBV7-9 with TRBJ1-2; 8 nucleotides match TRBD1. Per the germline V gene, CDR1 is SEHNR and CDR2 is FQNEAQ (reference sequence). The CDR3 has 15 residues. Trimming at V came to 5 bases and at J to 2 bases, leaving 7 bases not matched to a gene. The CDR3 region is CASSPRTGRNYGYTF. In DNA, the CDR3 is TGTGCCAGCAGCCCCCGGACAGGGAGGAACTATGGCTACACCTTC.

The J gene is TRBJ1-2, the V gene TRBV28, with D unclear. This CDR3 is 12 amino acids long. CDR1 and CDR2 (germline): MDHEN, SYDVKM. V was shortened by 6 bases and J by 8 bases, with 13 bases between the two germline ends. The CDR3 protein is CASSPLGEGYTF. Here the CDR3 DNA reads TGTGCCAGCAGCCCTCTTGGTGAGGGCTACACCTTC.

The rearrangement joins TRBV6-1 to TRBJ1-2; TRBD1 matches at 7 bases. CDR3 size: 14 residues. Unmatched junction bases numbered 5, after V lost 3 bases and J lost 4 bases. The germline gives CDR1 MNHNS, CDR2 SASEGT. The CDR3 DNA reads as TGTGCCAGCAGTGACAGGGGGGCGACCTATGGCTACACCTTC. It codes for CASSDRGATYGYTF.

J is TRBJ2-5 and V is TRBV6-5, with 11 bases fitting TRBD2. V lost 5 bases to trimming and J lost 2 bases; unmatched junction nucleotides: 1. The germline V gene has CDR1 MNHEY and CDR2 SVGAGI. The CDR3 has 14 residues. The CDR3 region is CASSRTSGQETQYF. DNA of the CDR3: TGTGCCAGCAGTAGGACTAGCGGGCAAGAGACCCAGTACTTC.

V gene TRBV18 combines with J gene TRBJ2-7; TRBD1 matches 8 bases. J lost 3 bases, V lost 4 bases, and 2 bases had no gene match. The CDR3 contains 13 residues. Germline V gene lookup returns CDR1 KGHSH and CDR2 LQKENI. The CDR3 is CASSLQGGYEQYV. The CDR3 DNA is TGTGCCAGCTCACTACAGGGGGGCTACGAGCAGTACGTC.

J is TRBJ2-2 and V is TRBV10-3; D possibly corresponds to TRBD2 (6 bases). Germline V gene sequence: CDR1 ENHRY, CDR2 SYGVKD. V lost 3 bases and J 3 bases, leaving 14 bases between the germline ends. The CDR3 has 16 amino acids. This CDR3 is CAISDPSSADTGELFF. DNA of the CDR3: TGTGCCATCAGTGACCCTTCTAGCGCGGACACCGGGGAGCTGTTTTTT.

The chain recombines TRBV9 with TRBJ2-1, with TRBD2 identical over 10 bases. Per germline, CDR1 SGDLS and CDR2 YYNGEE. Trimming took 3 bases from V and 0 from J; bases not matched to a gene: 3. CDR3 length equals 16 residues. CDR3 region: CASSASGRASYNEQFF. CDR3 bases: TGTGCCAGCAGCGCGAGCGGGAGGGCCTCCTACAATGAGCAGTTCTTC.

The chain carries TRBV30 and TRBJ2-1, with D perhaps matching TRBD2 (6 bases). The V end lost 0 bases, the J end lost 4 bases, and 10 bases lay between the germline ends. CDR1 and CDR2 (germline): GTSNPN, SVGIG (reference sequence). The CDR3 is 14 residues long. CDR3 coding DNA: TGTGCCTGGAGTGTAGTAGCGGAATACAATGAGCAGTTCTTC. It codes for CAWSVVAEYNEQFF.

This clone appeared once. The chain uses TRBV6-4 and TRBJ2-1; TRBD2 matches 11 bases. This CDR3 is built from 14 residues. Germline V CDR1 and CDR2: MRHNA, SNTAGT. J was trimmed by 8 bases and V by 4 bases; bases with no gene match: 4. CDR3 in amino acids: CASSAGTSGDEQFF. Written as DNA, the CDR3 is TGTGCCAGCAGTGCGGGGACTAGCGGCGATGAGCAGTTCTTC.

The chain recombines TRBV7-4 with TRBJ1-3, with D perhaps TRBD1 (6 bases). Trimming took off 5 bases at V and 4 bases at J, with 21 bases between the two ends. Germline assignment: CDR1 SGHVT and CDR2 SQSDAQ. This CDR3 is 17 amino acids long. This chain's CDR3 is CASSGRTERLGGNTIYF. CDR3 DNA: TGTGCCAGCAGCGGTCGGACAGAGCGATTGGGGGGAAACACCATATATTTT.

CDR3 sequence: CASSLEGGQYQPQHF. DNA of the CDR3: TGCGCCAGCAGCTTGGAGGGGGGACAGTATCAGCCCCAGCATTTT. This rearrangement joins TRBV5-1 to TRBJ1-5, with TRBD1 identical over 7 bases. The ends lost 0 bases at V and 5 bases at J; junction bases unmatched: 5. Germline V gene lookup returns CDR1 SGHRS and CDR2 YFSETQ. The CDR3 loop spans 15 amino acids.

The chain recombines TRBV3-1 (or the pseudogene TRBV3-2) with TRBJ1-2; D gene ambiguous. V dropped 8 bases and J dropped 8 bases, with 21 bases sitting between them. Per germline, CDR1 LGHDT and CDR2 YNNKEL (reference sequence). The CDR3 is 14 residues long. The CDR3 sequence is CASRGRNSLSGYTF. Written as DNA, the CDR3 is TGTGCCAGCCGAGGTCGGAACTCTTTATCGGGCTACACCTTC.

V and J are TRBV2 and TRBJ1-5; 7 positions agree with TRBD1. Germline V gene data show CDR1 as SNHLY and CDR2 as FYNNEI. With V trimmed by 5 bases and J by 7 bases, 8 bases remained unmatched. The length of the CDR3 is 14 residues. CDR3 coding DNA: TGTGCCAGCAGTCGAGACAGGGCCCAACAGCCCCAGCATTTT. Translation: CASSRDRAQQPQHF.

This clone was seen just once. The CDR3 sequence: CASDGYYEQYF. The CDR3 region has the DNA TGTGCCAGCGACGGGTACTACGAGCAGTACTTC. The chain links TRBV2 to TRBJ2-7; D ambiguous. The CDR3 sequence is 11 residues long. The germline V gene has CDR1 SNHLY and CDR2 FYNNEI. V dropped 8 bases and J dropped 3 bases, with 8 bases sitting between them.

The chain has TRBV19 and TRBJ1-5; TRBD1 might be the D (6 bases). Trimming took off 2 bases at V and 5 bases at J, with 13 bases between the two ends. Germline CDR1 reads LNHDA; CDR2 reads SQIVND (reference sequence). This CDR3 has 15 amino acids. The CDR3 sequence: CASSIILGGDQPQHF. The CDR3 nucleotides are TGTGCCAGTAGTATAATCTTAGGGGGTGATCAGCCCCAGCATTTT.

This chain joins TRBV6-4 and TRBJ2-1; 9 positions agree with TRBD2. Germline V CDR1 and CDR2: MRHNA, SNTAGT. The CDR3 covers 15 residues. The ends lost 6 bases at V and 5 bases at J; junction bases unmatched: 8. CDR3 in amino acids: CASSEAAGGHNEQFF. CDR3 bases: TGTGCCAGCAGCGAGGCAGCGGGAGGACACAATGAGCAGTTCTTC.

The chain is built from TRBV18 and TRBJ2-5; D is ambiguous. The germline CDR1 and CDR2 sequences are KGHSH and LQKENI. The V end lost 4 bases, the J end lost 2 bases, and 11 bases lay between the germline ends. CDR3 size: 14 residues. Here the CDR3 reads CASSRSGGQETQYF. In DNA, the CDR3 is TGTGCCAGCTCACGCTCCGGCGGACAAGAGACCCAGTACTTC. Supplemented by reference TRBV18 and TRBJ2-5, the full variable domain reads NAGVMQNPRHLVRRRGQEARLRCSPMKGHSHVYWYRQLPEEGLKFMVYLQKENIIDESGMPKERFSAEFPKEGPSILRIQQVVRGDSAAYFCASSRSGGQETQYFGPGTRLLVL.

V gene TRBV15 combines with J gene TRBJ2-1, with TRBD2 matching over 9 bases. The CDR3 contains 18 residues. The V and J ends lost 1 base and 5 bases, in that order; junction bases with no gene match: 12. The germline gives CDR1 LNHNV, CDR2 YYDKDF (reference sequence). CDR3 residues: CATSRAGRAGGGDNEQFF. CDR3 nucleotides: TGTGCCACCAGCAGAGCGGGACGAGCGGGAGGAGGGGACAATGAGCAGTTCTTC.

The V and J genes are TRBV9 and TRBJ2-5; the D gene is possibly TRBD2 (5 bases). CDR1 is SGDLS and CDR2 is YYNGEE in the germline V gene. The CDR3 totals 14 residues. Trimming stripped 4 bases from V and 5 bases from J, with 15 bases between. CDR3 bases: TGTGCCAGCAGCCTCGAGGGTCTCGGGGAGACCCAGTACTTC. This gives the protein CASSLEGLGETQYF.

This clone was counted a single time. The chain recombines TRBV3-1 (or the pseudogene TRBV3-2) with TRBJ2-5; 10 positions agree with TRBD2. V lost 4 bases to trimming and J lost 0 bases; unmatched junction nucleotides: 5. Germline V gene data show CDR1 as LGHDT and CDR2 as YNNKEL (reference sequence). There are 16 residues in the CDR3. CDR3 DNA sequence: TGTGCCAGCAGCCCCAGACTAGCGGGTTACCAAGAGACCCAGTACTTC. Protein sequence: CASSPRLAGYQETQYF.

The chain is built from TRBV28 and TRBJ2-2, with a tentative D call TRBD1 (7 bases). Trimming took off 6 bases at V and 5 bases at J, with 16 bases between the two ends. The germline gives CDR1 MDHEN, CDR2 SYDVKM. This CDR3 contains 15 residues. Here the CDR3 reads CASSLHRGGTGELFF. Here the CDR3 DNA reads TGTGCCAGCAGCCTACACAGGGGAGGTACCGGGGAGCTGTTTTTT. Using reference TRBV28 and TRBJ2-2 for the parts outside the CDR3, the full variable domain is DVKVTQSSRYLVKRTGEKVFLECVQDMDHENMFWYRQDPGLGLRLIYFSYDVKMKEKGDIPEGYSVSREKKERFSLILESASTNQTSMYLCASSLHRGGTGELFFGEGSRLTVL.